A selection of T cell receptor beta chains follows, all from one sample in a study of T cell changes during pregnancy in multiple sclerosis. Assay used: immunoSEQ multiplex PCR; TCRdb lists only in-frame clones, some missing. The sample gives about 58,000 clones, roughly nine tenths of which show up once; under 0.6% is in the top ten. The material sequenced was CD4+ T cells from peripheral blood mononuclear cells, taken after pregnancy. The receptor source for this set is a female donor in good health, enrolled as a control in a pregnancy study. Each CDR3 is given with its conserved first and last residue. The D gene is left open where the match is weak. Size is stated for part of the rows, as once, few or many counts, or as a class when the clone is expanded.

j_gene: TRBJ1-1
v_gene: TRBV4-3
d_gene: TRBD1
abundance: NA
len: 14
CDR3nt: TGCGCCAGCAGCCAAGCAGGGGGTGCCTGGGAAGCTTTCTTT
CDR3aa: CASSQAGGAWEAFF

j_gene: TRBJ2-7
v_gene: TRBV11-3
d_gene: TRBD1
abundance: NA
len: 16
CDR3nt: TGTGCCAGCAGCTTAGATAGGACGGACAGGGGGCCCGAGCAGTACTTC
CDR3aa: CASSLDRTDRGPEQYF

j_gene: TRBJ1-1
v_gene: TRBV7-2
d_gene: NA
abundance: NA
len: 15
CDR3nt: TGTGCCAGCAGCTTAGATGGGGCCAGGGGCACTGAAGCTTTCTTT
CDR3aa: CASSLDGARGTEAFF

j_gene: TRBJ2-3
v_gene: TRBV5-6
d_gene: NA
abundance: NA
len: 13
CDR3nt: TGTGCCAGCAGCTTGAAGGGGCCAGATACGCAGTATTTT
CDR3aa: CASSLKGPDTQYF

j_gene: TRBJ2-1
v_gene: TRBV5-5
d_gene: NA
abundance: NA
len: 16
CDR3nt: TGTGCCAGCAGCTTGCGTACGGGGGTATTCTACAATGAGCAGTTCTTC
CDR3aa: CASSLRTGVFYNEQFF

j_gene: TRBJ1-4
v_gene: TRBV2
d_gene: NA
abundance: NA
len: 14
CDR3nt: TGTGCCAGCAGTGAGACATCTTCTAATGAAAAACTGTTTTTT
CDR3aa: CASSETSSNEKLFF

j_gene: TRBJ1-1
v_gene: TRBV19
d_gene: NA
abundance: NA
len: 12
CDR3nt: TGTGCCAGTAGTCCCGTGGGCAGGGAAGCTTTCTTT
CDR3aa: CASSPVGREAFF

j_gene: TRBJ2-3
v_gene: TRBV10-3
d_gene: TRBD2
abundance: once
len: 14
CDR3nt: TGTGCCATCAGTCTAGCGGGGGACACAGATACGCAGTATTTT
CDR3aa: CAISLAGDTDTQYF

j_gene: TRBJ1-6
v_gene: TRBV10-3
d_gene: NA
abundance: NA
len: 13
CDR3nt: TGTGCCAACCGAGAGACTGAGAATTCACCCCTCCACTTT
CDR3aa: CANRETENSPLHF

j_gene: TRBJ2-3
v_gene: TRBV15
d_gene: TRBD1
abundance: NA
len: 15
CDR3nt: TGTGCCACCAGCAGAGCCACAGGGGCCCCAGATACGCAGTATTTT
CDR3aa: CATSRATGAPDTQYF

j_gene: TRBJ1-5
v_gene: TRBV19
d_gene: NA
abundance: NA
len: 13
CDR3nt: TGTGCCAGTAGTACGACAGGTAATCAGCCCCAGCATTTT
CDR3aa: CASSTTGNQPQHF

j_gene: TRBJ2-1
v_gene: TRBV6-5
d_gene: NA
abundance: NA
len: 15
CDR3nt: TGTGCCAGCAGCTCCGTCGGCTCGAGGTACAATGAGCAGTTCTTC
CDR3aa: CASSSVGSRYNEQFF

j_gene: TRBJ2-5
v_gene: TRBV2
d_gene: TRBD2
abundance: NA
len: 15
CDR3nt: TGTGCCAGCAGTGAGAGAGCGGGGGGGCCTGAGACCCAGTACTTC
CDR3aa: CASSERAGGPETQYF

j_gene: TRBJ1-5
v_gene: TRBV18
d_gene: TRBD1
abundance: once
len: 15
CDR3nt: TGTGCCAGCTCACCCGGGACAGGGGATTATCAGCCCCAGCATTTT
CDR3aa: CASSPGTGDYQPQHF

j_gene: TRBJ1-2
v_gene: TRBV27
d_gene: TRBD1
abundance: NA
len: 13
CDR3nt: TGTGCCAGCAGTTGGGACAGCAACTATGGCTACACCTTC
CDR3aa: CASSWDSNYGYTF

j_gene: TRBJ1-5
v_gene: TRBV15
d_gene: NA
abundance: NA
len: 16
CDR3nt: TGTGCCACCAGCAGAGGGAAAAGGGGACTATATCAGCCCCAGCATTTT
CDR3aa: CATSRGKRGLYQPQHF

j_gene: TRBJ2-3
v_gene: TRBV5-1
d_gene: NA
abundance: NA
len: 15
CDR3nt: TGCGCCAGCAGCTCGCCGGACAGAGGCGCAGATACGCAGTATTTT
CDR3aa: CASSSPDRGADTQYF

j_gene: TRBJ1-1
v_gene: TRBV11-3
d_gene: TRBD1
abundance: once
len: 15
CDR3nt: TGTGCCAGCAGCCCCGGGACAGCTACGAACACTGAAGCTTTCTTT
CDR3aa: CASSPGTATNTEAFF

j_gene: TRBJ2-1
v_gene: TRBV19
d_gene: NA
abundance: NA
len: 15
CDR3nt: TGTGCCAGTAGTATTACCGGGGGATTATACAATGAGCAGTTCTTC
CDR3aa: CASSITGGLYNEQFF

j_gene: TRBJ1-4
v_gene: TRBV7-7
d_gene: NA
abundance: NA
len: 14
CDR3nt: TGTGCCAGCAGCCCACAGGGAGCTAATGAAAAACTGTTTTTT
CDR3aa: CASSPQGANEKLFF

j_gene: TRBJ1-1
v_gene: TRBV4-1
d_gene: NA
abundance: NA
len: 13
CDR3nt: TGCGCCAGCAGCCCCCGGGAAAACACTGAAGCTTTCTTT
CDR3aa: CASSPRENTEAFF

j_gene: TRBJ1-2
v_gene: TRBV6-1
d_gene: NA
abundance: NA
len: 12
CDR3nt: TGTGCCAGCAGTGCGGCTAACTATGGCTACACCTTC
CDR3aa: CASSAANYGYTF

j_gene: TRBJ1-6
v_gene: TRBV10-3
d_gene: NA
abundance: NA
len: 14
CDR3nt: TGTGCCATCAGTGACGCGGGGGCTGAGTCACCCCTCCACTTT
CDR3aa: CAISDAGAESPLHF

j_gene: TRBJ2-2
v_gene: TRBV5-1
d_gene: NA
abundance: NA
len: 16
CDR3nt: TGCGCCAGCAGCTTGGTGTCGCAGGGTCACACCGGGGAGCTGTTTTTT
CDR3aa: CASSLVSQGHTGELFF

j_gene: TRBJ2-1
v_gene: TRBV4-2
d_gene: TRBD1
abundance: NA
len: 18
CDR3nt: TGTGCCAGCAGCCATATAGTCAGGGGGTTCGATAATTACAATGAGCAGTTCTTC
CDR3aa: CASSHIVRGFDNYNEQFF

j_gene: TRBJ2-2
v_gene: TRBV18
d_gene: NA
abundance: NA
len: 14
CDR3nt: TGTGCCAGCTCACCAGGACAGAACACCGGGGAGCTGTTTTTT
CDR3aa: CASSPGQNTGELFF

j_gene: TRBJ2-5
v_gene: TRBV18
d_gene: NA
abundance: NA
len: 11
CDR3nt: TGTGCCAGCTCATCACAAGAGACCCAGTACTTC
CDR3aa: CASSSQETQYF

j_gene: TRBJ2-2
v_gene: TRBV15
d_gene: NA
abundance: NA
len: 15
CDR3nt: TGTGCCACCAGCAGAGTCATCGGGGCGGGAGGGGAGCTGTTTTTT
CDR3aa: CATSRVIGAGGELFF

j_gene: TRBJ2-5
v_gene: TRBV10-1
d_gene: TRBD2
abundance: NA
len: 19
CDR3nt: TGCGCCAGCAGTCCAAAAAGGGCTAGCGGGGGGGCTGTCGGAGAGACCCAGTACTTC
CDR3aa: CASSPKRASGGAVGETQYF

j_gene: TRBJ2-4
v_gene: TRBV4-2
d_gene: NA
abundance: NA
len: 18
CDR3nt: TGTGCCAGCAGCCAAGATCTCGGGGGAGGACGAGCCAAAAACATTCAGTACTTC
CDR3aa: CASSQDLGGGRAKNIQYF

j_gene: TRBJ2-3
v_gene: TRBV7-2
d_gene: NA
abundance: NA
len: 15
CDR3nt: TGTGCCAGCAGCTTAGGGCAGGCCTCCACAGATACGCAGTATTTT
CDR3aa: CASSLGQASTDTQYF

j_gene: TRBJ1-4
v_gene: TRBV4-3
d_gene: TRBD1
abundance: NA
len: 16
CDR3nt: TGCGCCAGCAGCCCTGGACGGGACAGGGTGAATGAAAAACTGTTTTTT
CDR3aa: CASSPGRDRVNEKLFF

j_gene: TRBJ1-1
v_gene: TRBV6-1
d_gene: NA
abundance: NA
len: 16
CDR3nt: TGTGCCAGCAGTGAAGCGTTGATGGGCTTCAGTACTGAAGCTTTCTTT
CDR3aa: CASSEALMGFSTEAFF

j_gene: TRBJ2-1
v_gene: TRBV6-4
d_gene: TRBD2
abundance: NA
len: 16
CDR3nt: TGTGCCAGCAGTGATCGGGGCGGGGGGGGTCTCAATGAGCAGTTCTTC
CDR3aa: CASSDRGGGGLNEQFF

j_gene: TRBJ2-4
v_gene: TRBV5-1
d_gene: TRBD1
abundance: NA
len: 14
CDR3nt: TGCGCCAGCAGCCTGGACAGGGATATCAACATTCAGTACTTC
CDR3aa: CASSLDRDINIQYF

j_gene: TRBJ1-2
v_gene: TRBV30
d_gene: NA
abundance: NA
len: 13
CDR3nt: TGTGCCTGGAGTACCCAGGCCAACTATGGCTACACCTTC
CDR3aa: CAWSTQANYGYTF

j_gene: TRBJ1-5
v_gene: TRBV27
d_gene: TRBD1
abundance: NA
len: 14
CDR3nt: TGTGCCAGCAGTTTGACAGGGGGCTATCAGCCCCAGCATTTT
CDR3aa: CASSLTGGYQPQHF

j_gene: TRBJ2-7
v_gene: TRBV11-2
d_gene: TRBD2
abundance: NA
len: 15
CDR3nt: TGTGCCAGCAGCTTGAGCGGGGGAGGCCCCTACGAGCAGTACTTC
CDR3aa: CASSLSGGGPYEQYF

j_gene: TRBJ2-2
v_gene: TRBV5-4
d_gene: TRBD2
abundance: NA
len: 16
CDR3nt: TGTGCCAGCAGCCCCGCGATGGGGGGGGACACCGGGGAGCTGTTTTTT
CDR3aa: CASSPAMGGDTGELFF

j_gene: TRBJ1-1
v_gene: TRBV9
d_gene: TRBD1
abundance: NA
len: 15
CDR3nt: TGTGCCAGCAGCCCCGATGGACAGGTGAACACTGAAGCTTTCTTT
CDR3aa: CASSPDGQVNTEAFF

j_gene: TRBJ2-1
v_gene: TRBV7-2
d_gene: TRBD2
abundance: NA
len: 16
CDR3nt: TGTGCCAGCAGCTTAGCCCTGACTAGCATCCACAATGAGCAGTTCTTC
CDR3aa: CASSLALTSIHNEQFF

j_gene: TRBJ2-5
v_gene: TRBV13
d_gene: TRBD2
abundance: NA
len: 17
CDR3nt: TGTGCCAGCAGCTTAGGCCGTTTGGGGACTAGAACGGAGACCCAGTACTTC
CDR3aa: CASSLGRLGTRTETQYF

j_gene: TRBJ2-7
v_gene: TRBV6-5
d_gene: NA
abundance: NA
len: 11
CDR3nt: TGTGCCAGCAGACAGGGAACCGAGCAGTACTTC
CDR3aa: CASRQGTEQYF

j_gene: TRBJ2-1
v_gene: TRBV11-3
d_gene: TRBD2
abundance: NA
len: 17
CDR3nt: TGTGCCAGCAGCTTACATCCGGGACTAGCGGGTAACAATGAGCAGTTCTTC
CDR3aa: CASSLHPGLAGNNEQFF

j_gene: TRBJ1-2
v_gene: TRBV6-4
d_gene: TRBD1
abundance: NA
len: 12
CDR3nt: TGTGCCAGCAGTGAGAGGGGGCATGGCTACACCTTC
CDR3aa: CASSERGHGYTF

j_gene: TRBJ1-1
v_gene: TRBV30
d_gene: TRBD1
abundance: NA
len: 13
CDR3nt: TGTGCCTGGAAGAGGGGGCAGAGCACTGAAGCTTTCTTT
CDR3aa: CAWKRGQSTEAFF

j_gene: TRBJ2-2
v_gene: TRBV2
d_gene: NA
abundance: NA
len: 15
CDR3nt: TGTGCCAGCAGGTCGGACACCACGAACACCGGGGAGCTGTTTTTT
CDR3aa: CASRSDTTNTGELFF

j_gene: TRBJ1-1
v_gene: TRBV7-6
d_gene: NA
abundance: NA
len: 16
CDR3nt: TGTGCCAGCAGCTTAGAGGCAGGGGTAAGGAACACTGAAGCTTTCTTT
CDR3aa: CASSLEAGVRNTEAFF

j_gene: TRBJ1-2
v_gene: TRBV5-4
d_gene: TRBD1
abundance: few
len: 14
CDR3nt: TGTGCCAGCAGCACGTGGACAGGGGGAGGAGGCTACACCTTC
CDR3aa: CASSTWTGGGGYTF

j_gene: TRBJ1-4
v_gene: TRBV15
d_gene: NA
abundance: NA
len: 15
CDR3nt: TGTGCCACCAGCAGAGATTCTTTCGGGAGGGAAAAACTGTTTTTT
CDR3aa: CATSRDSFGREKLFF

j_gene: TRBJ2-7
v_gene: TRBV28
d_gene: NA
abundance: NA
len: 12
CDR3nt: TGTGCCAGCACTACTTCGACAGACGAGCAGTACTTC
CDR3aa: CASTTSTDEQYF

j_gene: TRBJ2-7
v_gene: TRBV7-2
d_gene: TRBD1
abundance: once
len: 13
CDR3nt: TGTGCCAGCAGCTTGGGACAGTTCTACGAGCAGTACTTC
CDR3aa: CASSLGQFYEQYF

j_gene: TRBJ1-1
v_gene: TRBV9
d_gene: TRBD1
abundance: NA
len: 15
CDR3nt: TGTGCCAGCAGCGCAGACAGGGTCAAGAACACTGAAGCTTTCTTT
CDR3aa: CASSADRVKNTEAFF

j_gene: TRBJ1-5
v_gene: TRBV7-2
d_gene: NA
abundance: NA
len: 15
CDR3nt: TGTGCCAGCAGCTTGGGGCGGAGCCCCGATCAGCCCCAGCATTTT
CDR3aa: CASSLGRSPDQPQHF

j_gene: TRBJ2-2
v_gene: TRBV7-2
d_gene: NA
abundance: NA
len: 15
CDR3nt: TGTGCCAGCAGCACTGGACAGATGAACACCGGGGAGCTGTTTTTT
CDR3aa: CASSTGQMNTGELFF